These T cell receptor beta chains were read from a single sample in a study of OX40 agonist ivuxolimab in advanced cancers. Produced via immunoSEQ multiplex PCR; TCRdb's table is partial and in-frame only. Found here are 80,000 to 100,000 clones, approximately 94% of them singletons; the top ten hold roughly 2.6%. The specimen was CD4+ or CD8+ T cells sorted from blood, collected in a trial of the OX40 agonist ivuxolimab. The receptors stem from an adult with an advanced solid tumor such as melanoma, head and neck, liver or kidney cancer. The CDR3 runs from the conserved cysteine through the conserved F or W. A D gene is named only where the DNA matches it firmly. For some rows the clone size is stated as once, few or many, or as a class when expanded; others skip it.

>TRBV11-2|TRBJ2-1|-|-
TGTGCCAGCAGCGGACGAGCGCCAGGGAGCTCCTACAATGAGCAGTTCTTC
CASSGRAPGSSYNEQFF
>TRBV2|TRBJ2-1|-|-
TGTGCCAGCATGTCCGGGAAGGCTGAGCAGTTCTTC
CASMSGKAEQFF
>TRBV21-1|TRBJ1-3|-|-
TGTGCCAGCGGCGCCCCAGGGGGCTCTGGAAACACCATATATTTT
CASGAPGGSGNTIYF
>TRBV12-5|TRBJ1-2|TRBD1|-
TGTGCTAGTGGTCCAGAACAGGGGCTGGGAGTCTATGGCTACACCTTC
CASGPEQGLGVYGYTF
>TRBV27|TRBJ2-7|-|-
TGTGCCAGCAGTTTATATTCTGGCCCCTACGAGCAGTACTTC
CASSLYSGPYEQYF
>TRBV4-1|TRBJ2-5|TRBD1|-
TGCGCCAGCAGCCGAACCACAGGGGGCATGGAGACCCAGTACTTC
CASSRTTGGMETQYF
>TRBV5-8|TRBJ2-1|TRBD1|-
TGTGCCAGCAGCTACTCGGACAGGGCATTCTACAATGAGCAGTTCTTC
CASSYSDRAFYNEQFF
>TRBV6-5|TRBJ1-4|-|-
TGTGCCAGCAGTTACTCGGAGCGAGAAAAACTGTTTTTT
CASSYSEREKLFF
>TRBV4-1|TRBJ2-1|TRBD2|-
TGCGCCAGCAGTTACCGGAGGGGGACTAGCGGGGACAATGAGCAGTTCTTC
CASSYRRGTSGDNEQFF
>TRBV9|TRBJ2-2|-|-
TGTGCCAGCAGCGCGCTTAGAAACAGACCCGGGGAGCTGTTTTTT
CASSALRNRPGELFF
>TRBV5-4|TRBJ1-2|TRBD1|-
TGTGCCAGCACTGCCGGGACAGGGTTCGGCTACACCTTC
CASTAGTGFGYTF
>TRBV15|TRBJ1-5|-|-
TGTGCCACCAGCAGAGATCCGGCTGGCAATCAGCCCCAGCATTTT
CATSRDPAGNQPQHF
>TRBV6-5|TRBJ2-1|-|once
TGTGCCACCCCTTGGGGGAGTGGGGATGAGCAGTTCTTC
CATPWGSGDEQFF
>TRBV19|TRBJ1-1|-|once
TGTGCCAGCAGACCGAGGGGGGTCCCGAACACTGAAGCTTTCTTT
CASRPRGVPNTEAFF
>TRBV5-8|TRBJ1-4|TRBD1|-
TGTGCCAGCAGCACGGGACAGGACCCCAGAGGAGAAAAACTGTTTTTT
CASSTGQDPRGEKLFF
>TRBV6-6|TRBJ1-4|-|-
TGTGCCAGCACCAAATCTCCTGATGCCACTAATGAAAAACTGTTTTTT
CASTKSPDATNEKLFF
>TRBV6-5|TRBJ1-1|-|-
TGTGCCAGCAGTTACGTCGGGACCACCACTGAAGCTTTCTTT
CASSYVGTTTEAFF
>TRBV7-6|TRBJ2-1|TRBD2|-
TGTGCCAGCAGCTTAGGCAGCGGGGGGGCCGGGATTAATGAGCAGTTCTTC
CASSLGSGGAGINEQFF
>TRBV5-4|TRBJ1-5|-|-
TGTGCCAGCAGCCCCTCCGGAGATCAGCCCCAGCATTTT
CASSPSGDQPQHF
>TRBV12-5|TRBJ2-7|-|-
TGTGCTAGTGAACAAGACACCGCCGCCTCCTACGAGCAGTACTTC
CASEQDTAASYEQYF
>TRBV29-1|TRBJ2-7|-|once
TGCAGCGTTTATGTACAGAACTCCTACGAGCAGTACTTC
CSVYVQNSYEQYF
>TRBV13|TRBJ1-1|-|once
TGTGCCAGCACCTCTAGTGGGGGGCGCCGGAACACTGAAGCTTTCTTT
CASTSSGGRRNTEAFF
>TRBV6-5|TRBJ2-7|-|-
TGTGCCATCTCGTTCGGGAGATCCTACGAGCAGTACTTC
CAISFGRSYEQYF
>TRBV2|TRBJ1-5|TRBD1|-
TGTGCCAGCAGGACCTTTGGACAGGGGAGCAATCAGCCCCAGCATTTT
CASRTFGQGSNQPQHF
>TRBV15|TRBJ1-4|-|-
TGTGCCACCAGCAGGACTCTTACACAGGAAGGTGAAAAACTGTTTTTT
CATSRTLTQEGEKLFF
>TRBV15|TRBJ2-7|TRBD2|once
TGTGCCACCAGCACGACCGGGACTAGCGGCACCCTCTACGAGCAGTACTTC
CATSTTGTSGTLYEQYF
>TRBV27|TRBJ2-7|-|-
TGTGCCAGCAGTTTACTATGGAGTAGCTCCTACGAGCAGTACTTC
CASSLLWSSSYEQYF
>TRBV29-1|TRBJ1-2|TRBD1|-
TGCAGCGTTGTCTTGGGGGTCCCACACAGGGGGAGCTATGGCTACACCTTC
CSVVLGVPHRGSYGYTF